One and the same sample provided the 20 T cell receptor beta chains below, sequenced in a study of cytomegalovirus exposure and HLA in healthy donors. The PCR ran on 60 Vbeta and 13 Jbeta primers. Profiling relied on immunoSEQ multiplex PCR, and the TCRdb table lists in-frame clones only, not all of them. This sample has some 50,000 clones, with approximately 68% found just once. Source material: PBMCs. The receptors originated from a young man in good health and CMV-seronegative.

This chain connects TRBV25-1 to TRBJ2-7; a possible D gene is TRBD1 (5 bases). The CDR3 has 14 residues. Germline CDR1 and CDR2: MGHDK and SYGVNS. The germline V and J ends were trimmed by 3 bases and 0 bases, with 9 bases remaining between them. CDR3 nucleotides: TGTGCCAGCAGTGAGACAGATCGCTCCTACGAGCAGTACTTC. It yields the protein CASSETDRSYEQYF.

The chain uses TRBV18 and TRBJ2-7; D is unresolved. Germline loops: CDR1 KGHSH, CDR2 LQKENI. The CDR3 is 12 residues long. With 2 bases removed from V and 7 bases from J, the gap between germline ends came to 9 bases. For the CDR3, the DNA is TGTGCCAGCTCACCATTGGTTGCGGAGCAGTACTTC. Translated: CASSPLVAEQYF.

The V gene is TRBV10-2, the J gene TRBJ2-7, with 11 bases lining up with TRBD1. V dropped 8 bases and J dropped 7; count of bases not matched to a gene: 7. Germline V gene sequence: CDR1 WSHSY, CDR2 SAAADI. This CDR3 comprises 13 residues. The CDR3 here is CASVRDRGIEQYF. CDR3 nucleotides: TGCGCCAGCGTTCGGGACAGGGGGATTGAGCAGTACTTC.

This chain joins TRBV6-5 and TRBJ2-7, with 7 bases aligning to TRBD1. From germline, CDR1 is MNHEY and CDR2 SVGAGI. This CDR3 region has 14 residues. The J segment lost 0 bases and the V segment lost 5 bases, leaving 4 bases of the junction unmatched. CDR3 residues: CASSRQGPSYEQYF. The CDR3 DNA reads as TGTGCCAGCAGTCGACAGGGACCCTCCTACGAGCAGTACTTC.

The chain is built from TRBV4-1 and TRBJ2-7; TRBD1 agrees at 10 bases. There are 13 residues in the CDR3. The V and J ends lost 5 bases and 3 bases, in that order; junction bases with no gene match: 1. The germline V gene encodes CDR1 MGHRA and CDR2 YSYEKL. The CDR3 protein is CASSWDRGYEQYF. The CDR3 DNA reads TGCGCCAGCAGCTGGGACAGGGGCTACGAGCAGTACTTC.

V usage is TRBV5-4 and J usage is TRBJ2-4; 11 positions agree with TRBD2. The V segment lost 4 bases and the J segment 15 bases; nucleotides outside the gene matches: 15. The CDR3 is 15 amino acids. Germline V gene lookup returns CDR1 SGHNT and CDR2 YYREEE (reference sequence). The CDR3 sequence: CASSASPRELAGAYF. In DNA form, the CDR3 reads TGTGCCAGCAGCGCATCACCTAGGGAACTAGCGGGAGCGTACTTC.

V and J are TRBV19 and TRBJ2-1; TRBD1 matches 10 bases. After removal of 9 bases from V and 5 bases from J, the junction contained 7 bases not matched to a gene. The CDR3 consists of 14 residues. Germline lookup yields CDR1 LNHDA and CDR2 SQIVND (reference sequence). DNA for the CDR3: TGTGCCAGCCGCGACAGGGGGCGGAACAATGAGCAGTTCTTC. Translating gives CASRDRGRNNEQFF.

V usage is TRBV29-1 and J usage is TRBJ2-7, with D possibly matching TRBD2 (5 bases). The V gene's germline CDR1 is SQVTM and CDR2 ANQGSEA. This CDR3 has 13 residues. V was cut by 1 base and J by 3 bases, with 10 bases left in between. Here the CDR3 DNA reads TGCAGCGTTGAAGTGGGAGTGCACTACGAGCAGTACTTC. This gives the protein CSVEVGVHYEQYF.

The CDR3 DNA follows: TGTGCCACCAGCTCCGCAGGGAACACTGAAGCTTTCTTT. Protein sequence: CATSSAGNTEAFF. The rearrangement uses TRBV15 and TRBJ1-1; no clear D gene. Germline V lookup: CDR1 LNHNV, CDR2 YYDKDF (reference sequence). The CDR3 spans 13 residues. Trimming cost V 5 bases and J 1 base, with 8 bases left between them.

The chain combines TRBV7-2 with TRBJ2-3; 8 nucleotides match TRBD2. Germline CDR1 SGHTA, CDR2 FQGNSA. The CDR3 is made up of 15 amino acids. V gave up 6 bases and J gave up 0 bases; unmatched junction bases: 5. CDR3 region: CASRRLAISTDTQYF. DNA for the CDR3: TGTGCCAGCAGACGACTAGCGATCAGCACAGATACGCAGTATTTT.

The chain combines TRBV13 with TRBJ1-1; TRBD1 matches 7 bases. This CDR3 has 14 amino acids. The V and J ends lost 6 bases and 2 bases, in that order; junction bases with no gene match: 6. CDR1 is PRHDT, CDR2 FYEKMQ, per germline (reference sequence). This chain's CDR3 is CASRYGTVNTEAFF. The CDR3 DNA sequence: TGTGCCAGCAGATACGGGACAGTTAACACTGAAGCTTTCTTT.

CDR3 in amino acids: CASSFQGGLNTEAFF. The CDR3 nucleotides read TGTGCCAGCAGTTTCCAGGGGGGATTGAACACTGAAGCTTTCTTT. This chain connects TRBV6-5 to TRBJ1-1, with 7 bases identical to TRBD1. The CDR3 has 15 amino acids. Per germline, CDR1 MNHEY and CDR2 SVGAGI. Trimming took 4 bases from V and 0 from J; bases not matched to a gene: 5.

The chain couples TRBV29-1 to TRBJ2-3; TRBD1 agrees at 9 bases. V shed 4 bases, J shed 0 bases, and the junction held 2 bases outside the gene matches. The CDR3 contains 14 residues. Germline V gene data show CDR1 as SQVTM and CDR2 as ANQGSEA. CDR3: CSVAGTGSTDTQYF. CDR3 nucleotide sequence: TGCAGCGTTGCGGGGACAGGGAGCACAGATACGCAGTATTTT.

This chain uses TRBV5-4 with TRBJ1-2, with 8 bases aligning to TRBD1. J was trimmed by 4 bases and V by 0 bases; bases with no gene match: 8. The CDR3 sequence is 16 residues long. Germline assignment: CDR1 SGHNT and CDR2 YYREEE (reference sequence). The CDR3 DNA reads as TGTGCCAGCAGCTTGGGAGGACAGGGTGGTACCTATGGCTACACCTTC. Its translation: CASSLGGQGGTYGYTF.

This sequence joins TRBV5-5 and TRBJ1-2; TRBD1 aligns across 7 bases. The junction had 19 bases not matched to a gene; V was cut back by 4 bases and J by 4 bases. Germline loops: CDR1 SGHKS, CDR2 YYEKEE (reference sequence). This CDR3 region has 18 residues. The CDR3 loop reads CASSRVISETGQRYGYTF. For the CDR3, the DNA is TGTGCCAGCAGCCGAGTAATAAGTGAGACAGGGCAGCGCTATGGCTACACCTTC.

CDR3 loop: CASSFLGLGLVSTEAFF. The CDR3, as DNA: TGTGCCAGCAGTTTTCTAGGTCTGGGTCTCGTGAGTACTGAAGCTTTCTTT. The genes are TRBV27 and TRBJ1-1; the D is unclear. The germline gives CDR1 MNHEY, CDR2 SMNVEV (reference sequence). Trimming shortened V by 3 bases and J by 5 bases, and 22 bases separated the two germline ends. The CDR3 loop spans 17 amino acids.

The chain is built from TRBV30 and TRBJ1-3; possible D gene TRBD1, 6 bases. V was shortened by 2 bases and J by 4 bases, with 9 bases between the two germline ends. The CDR3 covers 13 residues. Per the germline V gene, CDR1 is GTSNPN and CDR2 is SVGIG (reference sequence). The CDR3: CAWSSGVGNTIYF. The CDR3 coding sequence is TGTGCCTGGAGTTCAGGGGTGGGAAACACCATATATTTT.

The J gene is TRBJ2-3, the V gene TRBV5-8; 10 nucleotides match TRBD1. This CDR3 spans 16 amino acids. The junction had 9 bases not matched to a gene; V was cut back by 7 bases and J by 1 base. Germline CDR1 SGHTS, CDR2 YDEGEE. CDR3 sequence (DNA): TGTGCCAGCGGAACCGGGACAGGGGTGGGCACAGATACGCAGTATTTT. Protein product: CASGTGTGVGTDTQYF.

The genes are TRBV9 and TRBJ2-1; D may be TRBD2 (6 bases). CDR1 and CDR2 (germline): SGDLS, YYNGEE. The V gene lost 2 bases and the J gene lost 7 bases, with 19 bases spanning the gap. The CDR3 spans 16 residues. Here the CDR3 DNA reads TGTGCCAGCAGCGTGGGGGGACCTTACGGGTCGAATGAGCAGTTCTTC. Its translation: CASSVGGPYGSNEQFF.

The chain is built from TRBV27 and TRBJ2-2; TRBD1 matches at 10 bases. This CDR3 is 15 amino acids long. Per germline, CDR1 MNHEY and CDR2 SMNVEV (reference sequence). Unmatched junction bases numbered 1, after V lost 0 bases and J lost 6 bases. CDR3 loop: CASSLSTGGSGELFF. The CDR3 nucleotides are TGTGCCAGCAGTTTATCGACAGGGGGCTCCGGGGAGCTGTTTTTT.